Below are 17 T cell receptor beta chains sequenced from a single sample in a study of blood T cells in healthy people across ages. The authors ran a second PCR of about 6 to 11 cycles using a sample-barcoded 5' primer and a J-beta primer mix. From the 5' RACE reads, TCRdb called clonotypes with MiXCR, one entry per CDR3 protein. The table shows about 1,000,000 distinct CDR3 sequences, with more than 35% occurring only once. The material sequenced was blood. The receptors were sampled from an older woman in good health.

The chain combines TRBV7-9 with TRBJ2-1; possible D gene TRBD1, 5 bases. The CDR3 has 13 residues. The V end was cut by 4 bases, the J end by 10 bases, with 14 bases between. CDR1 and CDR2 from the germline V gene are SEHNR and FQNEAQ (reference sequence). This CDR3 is CASSSQGLGEQFF. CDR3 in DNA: TGTGCCAGCAGCTCTCAGGGTCTGGGGGAGCAGTTCTTC.

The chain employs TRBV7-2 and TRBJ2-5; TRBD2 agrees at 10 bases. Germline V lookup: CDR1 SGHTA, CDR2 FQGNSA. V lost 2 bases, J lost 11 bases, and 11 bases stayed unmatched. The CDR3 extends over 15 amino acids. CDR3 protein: CASSLTSGVSREQYF. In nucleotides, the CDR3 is TGTGCCAGCAGCTTAACTAGCGGGGTCTCGAGAGAGCAGTACTTC.

The CDR3 DNA sequence: TGTGCCAGCAGTTTGGGGAACGGTTTTGCAGATACGCAGTATTTT. This gives the protein CASSLGNGFADTQYF. V usage is TRBV12-3 or TRBV12-4 and J usage is TRBJ2-3; D unresolved. Deletions cut 3 bases from V and 4 bases from J, with 14 bases between. There are 15 residues in the CDR3.

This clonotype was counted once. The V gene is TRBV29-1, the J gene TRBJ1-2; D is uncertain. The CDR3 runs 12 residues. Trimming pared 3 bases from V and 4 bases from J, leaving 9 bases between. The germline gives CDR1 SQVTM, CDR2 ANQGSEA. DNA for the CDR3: TGCAGCGTTGACTGGCAGGCCTATGGCTACACCTTC. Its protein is CSVDWQAYGYTF.

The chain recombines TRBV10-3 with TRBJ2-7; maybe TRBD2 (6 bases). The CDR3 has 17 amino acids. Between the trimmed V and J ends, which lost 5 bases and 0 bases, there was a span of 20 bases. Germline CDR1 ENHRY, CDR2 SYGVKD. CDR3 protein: CAISTRDSQTGSYEQYF. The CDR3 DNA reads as TGTGCCATCAGTACCCGGGACTCCCAAACGGGCTCCTACGAGCAGTACTTC.

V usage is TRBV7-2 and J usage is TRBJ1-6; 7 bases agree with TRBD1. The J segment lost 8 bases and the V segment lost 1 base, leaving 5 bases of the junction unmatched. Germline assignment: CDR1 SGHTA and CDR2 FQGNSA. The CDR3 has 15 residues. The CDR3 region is CASSLVLQGDSPLHF. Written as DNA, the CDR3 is TGTGCCAGCAGCTTAGTTCTGCAGGGGGATTCACCCCTCCACTTT. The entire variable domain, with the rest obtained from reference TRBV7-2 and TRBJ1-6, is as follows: GAGVSQSPSNKVTEKGKDVELRCDPISGHTALYWYRQSLGQGLEFLIYFQGNSAPDKSGLPSDRFSAERTGGSVSTLTIQRTQQEDSAVYLCASSLVLQGDSPLHFGNGTRLTVT.

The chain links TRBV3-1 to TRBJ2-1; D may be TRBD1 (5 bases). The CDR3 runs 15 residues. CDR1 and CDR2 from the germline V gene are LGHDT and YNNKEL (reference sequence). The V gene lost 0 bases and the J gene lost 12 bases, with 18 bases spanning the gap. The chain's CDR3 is CASSQDGARLTPQFF. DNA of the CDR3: TGTGCCAGCAGCCAAGATGGGGCTAGATTGACTCCGCAGTTCTTC.

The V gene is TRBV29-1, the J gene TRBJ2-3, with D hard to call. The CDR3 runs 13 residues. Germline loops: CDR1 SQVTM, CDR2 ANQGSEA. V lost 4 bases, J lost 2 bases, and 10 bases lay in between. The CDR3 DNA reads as TGCAGCGTTGTTGCTGGCCTCACAGATACGCAGTATTTT. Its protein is CSVVAGLTDTQYF.

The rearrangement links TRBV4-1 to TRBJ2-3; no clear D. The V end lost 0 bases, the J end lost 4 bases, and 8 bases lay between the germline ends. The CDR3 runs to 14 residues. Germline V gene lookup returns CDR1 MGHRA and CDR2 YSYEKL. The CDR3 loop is CASSQDKRSDTQYF. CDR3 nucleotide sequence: TGCGCCAGCAGCCAAGATAAGCGATCAGATACGCAGTATTTT.

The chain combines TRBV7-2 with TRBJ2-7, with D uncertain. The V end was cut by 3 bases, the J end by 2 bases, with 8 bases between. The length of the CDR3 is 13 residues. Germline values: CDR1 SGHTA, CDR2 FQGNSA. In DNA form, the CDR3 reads TGTGCCAGCAGCTTCAACCGGGCCTACGAGCAGTACTTC. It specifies CASSFNRAYEQYF.

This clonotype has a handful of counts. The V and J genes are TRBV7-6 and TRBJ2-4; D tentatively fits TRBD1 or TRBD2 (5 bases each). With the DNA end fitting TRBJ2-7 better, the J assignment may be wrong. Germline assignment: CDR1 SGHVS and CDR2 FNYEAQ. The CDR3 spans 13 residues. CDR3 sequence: CASSGRERGEQYF. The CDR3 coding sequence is TGTGCCAGCAGCGGCCGAGAGAGGGGCGAGCAGTACTTC.

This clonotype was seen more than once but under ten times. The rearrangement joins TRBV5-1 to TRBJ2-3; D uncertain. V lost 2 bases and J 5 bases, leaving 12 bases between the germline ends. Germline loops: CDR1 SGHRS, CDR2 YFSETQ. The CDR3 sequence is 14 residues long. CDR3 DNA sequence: TGCGCCAGCAGCTTTGGGCAGTGGAGAGATACGCAGTATTTT. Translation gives CASSFGQWRDTQYF. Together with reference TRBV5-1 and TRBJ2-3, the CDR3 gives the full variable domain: KAGVTQTPRYLIKTRGQQVTLSCSPISGHRSVSWYQQTPGQGLQFLFEYFSETQRNKGNFPGRFSGRQFSNSRSEMNVSTLELGDSALYLCASSFGQWRDTQYFGPGTRLTVL.

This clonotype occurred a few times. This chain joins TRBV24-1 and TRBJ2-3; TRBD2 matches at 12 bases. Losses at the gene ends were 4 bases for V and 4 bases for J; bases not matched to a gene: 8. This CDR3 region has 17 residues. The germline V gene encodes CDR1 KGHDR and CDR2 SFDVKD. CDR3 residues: CATSDPAGLAGPDTQYF. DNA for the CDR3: TGTGCCACCAGTGACCCAGCCGGACTAGCGGGACCAGATACGCAGTATTTT.

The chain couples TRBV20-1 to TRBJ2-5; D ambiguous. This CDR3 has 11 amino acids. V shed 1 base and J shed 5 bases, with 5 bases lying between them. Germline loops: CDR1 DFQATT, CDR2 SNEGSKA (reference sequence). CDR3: CSARVWETQYF. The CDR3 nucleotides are TGCAGTGCTAGAGTCTGGGAGACCCAGTACTTC.

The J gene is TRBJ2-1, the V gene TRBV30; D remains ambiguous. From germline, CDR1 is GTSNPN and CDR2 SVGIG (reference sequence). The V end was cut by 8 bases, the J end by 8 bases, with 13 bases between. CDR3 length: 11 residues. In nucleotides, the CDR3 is TGTGCCATGATGCCAAGCCATGAGCAGTTCTTC. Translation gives CAMMPSHEQFF. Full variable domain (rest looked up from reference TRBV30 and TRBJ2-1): SQTIHQWPATLVQPVGSPLSLECTVEGTSNPNLYWYRQAAGRGLQLLFYSVGIGQISSEVPQNLSASRPQDRQFILSSKKLLLSDSGFYLCAMMPSHEQFFGPGTRLTVL.

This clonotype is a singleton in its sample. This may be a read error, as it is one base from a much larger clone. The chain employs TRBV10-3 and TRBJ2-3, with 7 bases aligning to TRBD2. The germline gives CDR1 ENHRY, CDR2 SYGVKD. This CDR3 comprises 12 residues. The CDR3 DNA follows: TGTACCATCCGTAGCGGGCAAGATACGCAGTATTTT. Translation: CTIRSGQDTQYF.

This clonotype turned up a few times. The CDR3: CASSVGTGVTDTQYF. CDR3 DNA sequence: TGTGCCAGCAGCGTCGGGACAGGGGTCACAGATACGCAGTATTTT. The rearrangement uses TRBV9 and TRBJ2-3; 10 nucleotides align to TRBD1. V trimming: 2 bases; J trimming: 2 bases; junction bases outside the gene matches: 2. This CDR3 comprises 15 residues. Germline CDR1 is SGDLS and CDR2 is YYNGEE.